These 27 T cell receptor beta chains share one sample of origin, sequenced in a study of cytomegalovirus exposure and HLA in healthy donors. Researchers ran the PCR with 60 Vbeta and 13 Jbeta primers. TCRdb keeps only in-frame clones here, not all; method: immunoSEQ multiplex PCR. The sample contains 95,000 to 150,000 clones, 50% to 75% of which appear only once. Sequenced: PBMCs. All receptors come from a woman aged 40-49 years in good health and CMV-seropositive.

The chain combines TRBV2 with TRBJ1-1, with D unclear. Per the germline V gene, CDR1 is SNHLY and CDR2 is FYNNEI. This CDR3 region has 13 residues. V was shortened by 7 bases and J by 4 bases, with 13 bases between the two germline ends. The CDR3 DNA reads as TGTGCCAGCATCCCCAAGAGGGTCACTGAAGCTTTCTTT. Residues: CASIPKRVTEAFF. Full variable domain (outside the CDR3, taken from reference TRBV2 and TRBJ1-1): EPEVTQTPSHQVTQMGQEVILRCVPISNHLYFYWYRQILGQKVEFLVSFYNNEISEKSEIFDDQFSVERPDGSNFTLKIRSTKLEDSAMYFCASIPKRVTEAFFGQGTRLTVV.

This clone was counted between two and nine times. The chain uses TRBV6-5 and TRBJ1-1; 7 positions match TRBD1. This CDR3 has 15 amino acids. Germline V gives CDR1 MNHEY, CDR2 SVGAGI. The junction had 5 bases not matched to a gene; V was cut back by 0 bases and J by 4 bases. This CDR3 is CASSYSSGGITEAFF. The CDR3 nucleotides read TGTGCCAGCAGTTACTCGTCAGGGGGAATCACTGAAGCTTTCTTT.

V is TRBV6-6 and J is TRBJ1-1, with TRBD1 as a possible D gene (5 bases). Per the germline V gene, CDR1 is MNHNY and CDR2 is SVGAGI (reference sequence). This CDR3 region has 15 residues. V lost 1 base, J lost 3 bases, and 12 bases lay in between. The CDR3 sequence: CASSYLGEIDTEAFF. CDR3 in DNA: TGTGCCAGCAGTTACTTAGGGGAAATTGACACTGAAGCTTTCTTT.

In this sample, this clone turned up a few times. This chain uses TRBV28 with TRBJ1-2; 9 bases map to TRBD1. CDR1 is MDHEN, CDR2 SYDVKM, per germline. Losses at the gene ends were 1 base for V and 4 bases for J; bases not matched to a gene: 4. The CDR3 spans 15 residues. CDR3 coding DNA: TGTGCCAGCAGTTTATCGTGGGACAGGGCCTATGGCTACACCTTC. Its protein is CASSLSWDRAYGYTF.

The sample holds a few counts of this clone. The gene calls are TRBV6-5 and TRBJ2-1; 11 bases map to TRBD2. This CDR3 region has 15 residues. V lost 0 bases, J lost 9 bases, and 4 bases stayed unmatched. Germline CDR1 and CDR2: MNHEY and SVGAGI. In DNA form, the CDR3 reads TGTGCCAGCAGTTACTCACTAGCGGGGGTTGCTGAGCAGTTCTTC. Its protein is CASSYSLAGVAEQFF.

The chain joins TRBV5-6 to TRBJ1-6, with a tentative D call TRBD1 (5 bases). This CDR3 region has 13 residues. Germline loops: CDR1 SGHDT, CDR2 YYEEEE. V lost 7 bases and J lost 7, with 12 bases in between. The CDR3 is CASCREENSPLHF. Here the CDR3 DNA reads TGTGCCAGCTGCAGGGAGGAGAATTCACCCCTCCACTTT.

DNA of the CDR3: TGCAGCGTTGGGGGCAGAGACACTGAAGCTTTCTTT. As protein: CSVGGRDTEAFF. The J gene is TRBJ1-1, the V gene TRBV29-1; a possible D gene is TRBD1 (5 bases). This CDR3 comprises 12 residues. Germline-derived CDR1 and CDR2 are SQVTM and ANQGSEA. Trimming took 4 bases from V and 3 from J, leaving 9 bases between them. Combining the CDR3 with reference TRBV29-1 and TRBJ1-1 gives the whole variable domain SAVISQKPSRDICQRGTSLTIQCQVDSQVTMMFWYRQQPGQSLTLIATANQGSEATYESGFVIDKFPISRPNLTFSTLTVSNMSPEDSSIYLCSVGGRDTEAFFGQGTRLTVV.

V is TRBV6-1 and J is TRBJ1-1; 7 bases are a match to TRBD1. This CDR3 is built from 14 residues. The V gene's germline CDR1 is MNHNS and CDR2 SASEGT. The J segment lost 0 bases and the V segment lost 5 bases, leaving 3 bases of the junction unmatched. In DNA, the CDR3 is TGTGCCAGCAGTTCGGGACAGCTGAACACTGAAGCTTTCTTT. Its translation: CASSSGQLNTEAFF.

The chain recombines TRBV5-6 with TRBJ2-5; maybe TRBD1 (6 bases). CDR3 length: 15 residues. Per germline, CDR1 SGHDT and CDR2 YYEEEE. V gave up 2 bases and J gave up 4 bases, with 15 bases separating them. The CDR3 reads CASSFRATGSETQYF. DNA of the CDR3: TGTGCCAGCAGCTTTCGGGCCACAGGGTCAGAGACCCAGTACTTC.

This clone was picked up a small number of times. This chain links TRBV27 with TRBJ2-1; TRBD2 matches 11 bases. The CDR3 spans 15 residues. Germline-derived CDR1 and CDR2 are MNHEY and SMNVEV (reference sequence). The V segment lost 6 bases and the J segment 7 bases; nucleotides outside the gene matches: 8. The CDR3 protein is CASRMVRLAGNEQFF. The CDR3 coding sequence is TGTGCCAGCAGGATGGTTAGACTAGCGGGGAATGAGCAGTTCTTC.

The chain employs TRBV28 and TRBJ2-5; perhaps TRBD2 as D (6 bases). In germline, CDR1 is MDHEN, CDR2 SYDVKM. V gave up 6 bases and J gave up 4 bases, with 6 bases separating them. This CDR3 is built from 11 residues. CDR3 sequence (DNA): TGTGCCAGCAGGGAGGGAGAGACCCAGTACTTC. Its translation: CASREGETQYF.

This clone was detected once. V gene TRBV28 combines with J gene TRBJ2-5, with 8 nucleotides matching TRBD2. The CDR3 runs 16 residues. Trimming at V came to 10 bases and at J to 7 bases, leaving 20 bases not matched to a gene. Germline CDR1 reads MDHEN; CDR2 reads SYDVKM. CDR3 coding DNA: TGTGCCACTCACCGAGGCCGGCTGACTAGCGTGGTGACCCAGTACTTC. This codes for CATHRGRLTSVVTQYF.

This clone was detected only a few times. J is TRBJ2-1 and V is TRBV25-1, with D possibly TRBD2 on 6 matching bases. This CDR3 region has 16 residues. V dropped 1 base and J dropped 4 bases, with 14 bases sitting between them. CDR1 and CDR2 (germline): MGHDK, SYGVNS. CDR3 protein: CASSEWEAGRYNEQFF. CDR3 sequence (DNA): TGTGCCAGCAGTGAATGGGAGGCAGGGAGGTACAATGAGCAGTTCTTC.

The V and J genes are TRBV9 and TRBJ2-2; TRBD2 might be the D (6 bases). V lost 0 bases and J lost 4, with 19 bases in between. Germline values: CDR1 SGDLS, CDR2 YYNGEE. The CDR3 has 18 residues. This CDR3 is CASSVGDGGLGVTGELFF. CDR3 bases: TGTGCCAGCAGCGTAGGAGATGGGGGGTTGGGGGTCACCGGGGAGCTGTTTTTT.

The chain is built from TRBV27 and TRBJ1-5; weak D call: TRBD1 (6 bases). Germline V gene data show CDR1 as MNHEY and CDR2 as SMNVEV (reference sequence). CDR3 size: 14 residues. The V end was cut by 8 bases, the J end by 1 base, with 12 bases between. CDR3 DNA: TGTGCCAGCGGAAAACAGGGAAGCAATCAGCCCCAGCATTTT. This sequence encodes CASGKQGSNQPQHF.

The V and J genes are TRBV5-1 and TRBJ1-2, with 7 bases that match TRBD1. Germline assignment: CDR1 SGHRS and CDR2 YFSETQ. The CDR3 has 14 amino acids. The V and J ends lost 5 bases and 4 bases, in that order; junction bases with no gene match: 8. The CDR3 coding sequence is TGCGCCAGCAGTCCCGGGACAGCCGGCTATGGCTACACCTTC. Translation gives CASSPGTAGYGYTF.

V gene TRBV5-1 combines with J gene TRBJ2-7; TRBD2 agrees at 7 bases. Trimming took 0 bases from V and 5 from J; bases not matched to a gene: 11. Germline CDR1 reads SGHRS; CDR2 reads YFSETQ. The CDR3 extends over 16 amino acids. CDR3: CASSLGTTAGLDEQYF. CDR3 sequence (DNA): TGCGCCAGCAGCTTGGGTACGACAGCGGGATTGGACGAGCAGTACTTC.

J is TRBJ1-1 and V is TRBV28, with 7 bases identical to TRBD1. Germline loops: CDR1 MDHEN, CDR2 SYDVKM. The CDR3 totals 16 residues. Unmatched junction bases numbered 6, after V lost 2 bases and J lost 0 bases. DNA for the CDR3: TGTGCCAGCAGTTTAGGTAGGGGGCGGGTGAACACTGAAGCTTTCTTT. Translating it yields CASSLGRGRVNTEAFF.

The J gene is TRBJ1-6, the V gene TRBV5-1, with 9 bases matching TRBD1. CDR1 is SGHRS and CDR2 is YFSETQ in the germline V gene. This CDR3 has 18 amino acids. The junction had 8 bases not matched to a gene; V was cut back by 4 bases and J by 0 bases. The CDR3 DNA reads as TGCGCCAGCAGCCCTGGACAGGGGACGGACTCCTATAATTCACCCCTCCACTTT. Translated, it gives CASSPGQGTDSYNSPLHF.

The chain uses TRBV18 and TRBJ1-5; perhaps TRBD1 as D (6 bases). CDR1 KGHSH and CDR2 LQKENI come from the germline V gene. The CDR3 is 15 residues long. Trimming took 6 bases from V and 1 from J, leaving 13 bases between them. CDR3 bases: TGTGCCAGCTCCAACCGGGACACGAGCAATCAGCCCCAGCATTTT. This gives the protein CASSNRDTSNQPQHF.

In nucleotides, the CDR3 is TGTGCCAGTAGTATGGGCTATCGTGGGACTGAAGCTTTCTTT. Its translation: CASSMGYRGTEAFF. V gene TRBV19 combines with J gene TRBJ1-1, with no clear D. There are 14 residues in the CDR3. From germline, CDR1 is LNHDA and CDR2 SQIVND (reference sequence). V was shortened by 3 bases and J by 5 bases, with 13 bases between the two germline ends.

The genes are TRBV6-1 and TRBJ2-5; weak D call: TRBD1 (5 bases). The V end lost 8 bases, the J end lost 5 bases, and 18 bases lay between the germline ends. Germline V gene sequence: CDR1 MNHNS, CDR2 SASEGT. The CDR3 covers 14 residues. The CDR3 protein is CASLVAGILETQYF. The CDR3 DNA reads TGTGCCAGCCTCGTGGCAGGGATTTTGGAGACCCAGTACTTC.

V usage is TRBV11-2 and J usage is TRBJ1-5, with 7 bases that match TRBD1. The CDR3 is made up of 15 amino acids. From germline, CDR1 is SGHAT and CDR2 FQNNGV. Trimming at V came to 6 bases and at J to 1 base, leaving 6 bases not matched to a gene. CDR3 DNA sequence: TGTGCCAGCAGTTCCTCAGGGGGGAGCAATCAGCCCCAGCATTTT. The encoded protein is CASSSSGGSNQPQHF.

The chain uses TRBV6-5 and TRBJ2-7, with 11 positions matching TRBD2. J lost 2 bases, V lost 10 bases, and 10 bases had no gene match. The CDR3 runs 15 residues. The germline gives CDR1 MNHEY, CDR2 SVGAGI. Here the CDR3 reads CATAPPTSGTYEQYF. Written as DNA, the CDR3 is TGTGCCACAGCACCCCCGACTAGCGGGACCTACGAGCAGTACTTC.

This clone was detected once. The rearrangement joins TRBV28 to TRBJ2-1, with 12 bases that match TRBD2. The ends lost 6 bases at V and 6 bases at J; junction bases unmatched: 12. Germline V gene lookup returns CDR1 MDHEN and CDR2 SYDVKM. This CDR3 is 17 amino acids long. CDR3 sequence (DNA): TGTGCCAGCAGCCGTACCATACTAGCGGGAGGCTTCAATGAGCAGTTCTTC. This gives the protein CASSRTILAGGFNEQFF.

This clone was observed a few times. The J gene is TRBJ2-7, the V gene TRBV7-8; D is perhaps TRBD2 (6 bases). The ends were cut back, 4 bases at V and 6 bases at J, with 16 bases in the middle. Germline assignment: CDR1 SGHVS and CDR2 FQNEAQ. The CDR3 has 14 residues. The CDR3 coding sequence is TGTGCCAGCAGCTCAGAGGCGGCGGGAACCGAGCAGTACTTC. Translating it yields CASSSEAAGTEQYF.

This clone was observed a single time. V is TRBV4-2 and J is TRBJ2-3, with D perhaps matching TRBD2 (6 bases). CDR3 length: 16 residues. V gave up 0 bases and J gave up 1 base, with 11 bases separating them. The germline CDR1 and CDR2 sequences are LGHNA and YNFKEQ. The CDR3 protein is CASSQDRASGTDTQYF. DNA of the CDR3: TGTGCCAGCAGCCAAGATAGGGCTAGCGGCACAGATACGCAGTATTTT.